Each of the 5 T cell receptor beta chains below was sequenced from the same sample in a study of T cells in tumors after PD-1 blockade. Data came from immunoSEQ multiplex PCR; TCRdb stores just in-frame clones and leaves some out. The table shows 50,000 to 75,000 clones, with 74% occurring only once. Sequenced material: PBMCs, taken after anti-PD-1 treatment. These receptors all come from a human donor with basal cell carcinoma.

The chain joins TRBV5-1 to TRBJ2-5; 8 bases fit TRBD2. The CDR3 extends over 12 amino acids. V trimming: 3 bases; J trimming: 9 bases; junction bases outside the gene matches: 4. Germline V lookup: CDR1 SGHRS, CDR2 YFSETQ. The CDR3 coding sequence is TGCGCCAGCAGCTCCGGAGCGGGGGCCCAGTACTTC. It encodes CASSSGAGAQYF.

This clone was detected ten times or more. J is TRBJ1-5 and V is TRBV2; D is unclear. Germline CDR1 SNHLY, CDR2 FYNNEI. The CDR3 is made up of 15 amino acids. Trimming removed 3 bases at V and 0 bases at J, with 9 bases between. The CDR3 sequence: CASSDGRNSNQPQHF. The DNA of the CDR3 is TGTGCCAGCAGTGATGGACGTAATAGCAATCAGCCCCAGCATTTT. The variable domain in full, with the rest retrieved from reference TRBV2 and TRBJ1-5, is EPEVTQTPSHQVTQMGQEVILRCVPISNHLYFYWYRQILGQKVEFLVSFYNNEISEKSEIFDDQFSVERPDGSNFTLKIRSTKLEDSAMYFCASSDGRNSNQPQHFGDGTRLSIL.

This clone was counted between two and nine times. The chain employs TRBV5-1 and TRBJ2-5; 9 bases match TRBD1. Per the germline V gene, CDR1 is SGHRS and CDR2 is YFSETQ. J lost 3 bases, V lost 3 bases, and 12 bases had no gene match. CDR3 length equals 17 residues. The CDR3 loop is CASSSRGDRASKETQYF. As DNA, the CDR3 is TGCGCCAGCAGCTCAAGGGGGGACAGGGCATCCAAAGAGACCCAGTACTTC. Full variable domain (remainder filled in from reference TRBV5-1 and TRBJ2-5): KAGVTQTPRYLIKTRGQQVTLSCSPISGHRSVSWYQQTPGQGLQFLFEYFSETQRNKGNFPGRFSGRQFSNSRSEMNVSTLELGDSALYLCASSSRGDRASKETQYFGPGTRLLVL.

CDR3 region: CASSLGTSGYGYTF. The CDR3 coding sequence is TGTGCCAGCAGCTTGGGGACGAGTGGCTATGGCTACACCTTC. The genes are TRBV5-5 and TRBJ1-2; D not certain. CDR1 SGHKS and CDR2 YYEKEE come from the germline V gene (reference sequence). This CDR3 is 14 amino acids long. Trimming pared 0 bases from V and 4 bases from J, leaving 10 bases between.

In DNA form, the CDR3 reads TGTGCCAGCAGCGAGGGACTAGCGGGGCATGAGACCCAGTACTTC. Encoded protein: CASSEGLAGHETQYF. The V call is TRBV7-2, the J call TRBJ2-5; the match to TRBD2 covers 13 bases. This CDR3 has 15 amino acids. CDR1 is SGHTA and CDR2 is FQGNSA in the germline V gene. J lost 5 bases, V lost 5 bases, and 5 bases had no gene match.